Below, 21 T cell receptor beta chains from the same sample are listed, as sequenced in a study of monozygotic twins with inflammatory bowel disease. TCRdb re-called the 5' RACE reads and catalogs CDR3 proteins one per entry, DNA excluded. The ten most abundant clones cover roughly 7% of a sample with 80,000 or so distinct CDR3 sequences. Sequencing input: blood. The receptors come from a human donor with ulcerative colitis or Crohn's disease, or a healthy co-twin of an affected twin (not recorded which).

This sequence joins TRBV5-1 and TRBJ2-1; TCRdb reports TRBD2, a call that lacks DNA to check it against. Germline lookup yields CDR1 SGHRS and CDR2 YFSETQ. The CDR3 covers 16 residues. CDR3 region: CASRSGVSRRLNEQFF.

The chain links TRBV2 to TRBJ1-6. This CDR3 comprises 16 residues. Looked up from germline, CDR1 is SNHLY and CDR2 is FYNNEI. The CDR3 loop is CASSVGRVVYNSPLHF.

This chain joins TRBV5-5 and TRBJ1-5. Looked up from germline, CDR1 is SGHKS and CDR2 is YYEKEE (reference sequence). The CDR3 totals 15 residues. The CDR3: CASSLTTTTDQPQHF.

The genes are TRBV20-1 and TRBJ1-2; with no DNA, the TCRdb D assignment of TRBD1 cannot be verified. Looked up from germline, CDR1 is DFQATT and CDR2 is SNEGSKA (reference sequence). There are 14 residues in the CDR3. CDR3 sequence: CSASGTDYNYGYTF.

The rearrangement links TRBV6-1 to TRBJ2-7; absent DNA, TCRdb's TRBD2 call cannot be checked. The CDR3 runs 13 residues. In germline, CDR1 is MNHNS, CDR2 SASEGT. This chain's CDR3 is CASSDSPRYEQYF.

J is TRBJ1-2 and V is TRBV5-4; the D gene TCRdb calls, TRBD1, cannot be checked with no DNA. Germline V gene sequence: CDR1 SGHNT, CDR2 YYREEE (reference sequence). The CDR3 spans 14 residues. The CDR3 spells CASSYGGTRYGYTF.

The CDR3 spells CASRRESSYGYTF. The chain employs TRBV2 and TRBJ1-2. There are 13 residues in the CDR3. Germline V lookup: CDR1 SNHLY, CDR2 FYNNEI.

The rearrangement uses TRBV5-1 and TRBJ2-3; TCRdb designates TRBD1, a call that cannot be tested without DNA. There are 13 residues in the CDR3. The germline V gene encodes CDR1 SGHRS and CDR2 YFSETQ. CDR3 in amino acids: CASSFSGPDTQYF.

The genes are TRBV28 and TRBJ1-2; TCRdb's D call, TRBD1, is unchecked because there is no DNA. Germline V gene sequence: CDR1 MDHEN, CDR2 SYDVKM. This CDR3 contains 14 residues. This chain's CDR3 is CASSLSGDDYGYTF.

The J gene is TRBJ2-7, the V gene TRBV5-1; lacking DNA, the TRBD2 call made by TCRdb goes unchecked. The germline V gene encodes CDR1 SGHRS and CDR2 YFSETQ. This CDR3 region has 17 residues. The CDR3 loop is CASFPGTSGALLYEQYF.

This chain connects TRBV6-4 to TRBJ2-3; the D gene TCRdb calls, TRBD2, cannot be checked with no DNA. The CDR3 contains 15 residues. Germline CDR1 reads MRHNA; CDR2 reads SNTAGT. CDR3 region: CASSDRAGGPDTQYF.

This chain connects TRBV5-1 to TRBJ2-3; checking the TCRdb D call of TRBD1 is not possible without DNA. The germline V gene encodes CDR1 SGHRS and CDR2 YFSETQ. This CDR3 is 16 amino acids long. The CDR3: CASSPKTGGTTDTQYF. The complete variable domain, with remaining parts taken from reference TRBV5-1 and TRBJ2-3, reads KAGVTQTPRYLIKTRGQQVTLSCSPISGHRSVSWYQQTPGQGLQFLFEYFSETQRNKGNFPGRFSGRQFSNSRSEMNVSTLELGDSALYLCASSPKTGGTTDTQYFGPGTRLTVL.

The chain employs TRBV12-3 or TRBV12-4 and TRBJ1-1. The CDR3 spans 15 residues. The CDR3 here is CASSFFAHLNTEAFF.

V gene TRBV5-1 combines with J gene TRBJ2-1; the TCRdb D gene call, TRBD1, has no DNA to confirm it. Germline-derived CDR1 and CDR2 are SGHRS and YFSETQ. The CDR3 has 14 residues. CDR3 in amino acids: CASSLGGPGNEQFF.

This chain links TRBV6-4 with TRBJ2-7. Germline assignment: CDR1 MRHNA and CDR2 SNTAGT. The CDR3 totals 13 residues. This chain's CDR3 is CASSDGTTYEQYF.

The chain has TRBV18 and TRBJ1-1. From germline, CDR1 is KGHSH and CDR2 LQKENI. The CDR3 covers 16 residues. The chain's CDR3 is CASSPGTAESPTEAFF.

V and J are TRBV24-1 and TRBJ2-7; the D gene TCRdb calls, TRBD1, cannot be checked with no DNA. The germline gives CDR1 KGHDR, CDR2 SFDVKD. This CDR3 comprises 15 residues. CDR3 amino acids: CATPHYRRRTYEQYF.

The chain has TRBV3-1 and TRBJ1-2; TCRdb selects TRBD1, and the lack of DNA leaves this call unchecked. The CDR3 spans 15 residues. Germline CDR1 reads LGHDT; CDR2 reads YNNKEL (reference sequence). CDR3 sequence: CASSQEGGWDYGYTF.

The chain has TRBV14 and TRBJ2-1; TCRdb calls TRBD2, which cannot be checked without DNA. Per the germline V gene, CDR1 is SGHDN and CDR2 is FVKESK. CDR3 length: 17 amino acids. The CDR3 is CASSRFSGLAGGLEQFF.

The J gene is TRBJ1-4, the V gene TRBV19; TCRdb indicates TRBD1, and absent DNA this call remains unverified. This CDR3 has 16 residues. The germline V gene encodes CDR1 LNHDA and CDR2 SQIVND (reference sequence). CDR3 loop: CASSITGRTTNEKLFF. Combining the CDR3 with reference TRBV19 and TRBJ1-4 gives the whole variable domain DGGITQSPKYLFRKEGQNVTLSCEQNLNHDAMYWYRQDPGQGLRLIYYSQIVNDFQKGDIAEGYSVSREKKESFPLTVTSAQKNPTAFYLCASSITGRTTNEKLFFGSGTQLSVL.

This sequence joins TRBV29-1 and TRBJ1-2; the D call of TRBD1 rests on TCRdb alone, since no DNA is present to check it. Looked up from germline, CDR1 is SQVTM and CDR2 is ANQGSEA. The CDR3 sequence is 11 residues long. CDR3 residues: CSVAQGDGYTF.